Following are 31 T cell receptor beta chains from one sample sequenced in a study of blood T cell repertoires in COVID-19. Profiling relied on immunoSEQ multiplex PCR, and the TCRdb table lists in-frame clones only, not all of them. The sample includes roughly 140,000 clones, 75% to 85% of them seen just once. Sequencing was carried out using peripheral blood. The receptors here all came from a woman aged 45-59 years in a cohort sampled during active or convalescent COVID-19.

The V call is TRBV12-3 or TRBV12-4, the J call TRBJ1-6; no definite D call. Trimming pared 4 bases from V and 13 bases from J, leaving 11 bases between. The length of the CDR3 is 12 residues. DNA of the CDR3: TGTGCCAGCAGTTCCAATAGTTTCCCCCTCCACTTT. Protein product: CASSSNSFPLHF.

The J gene is TRBJ2-1, the V gene TRBV9, with 13 nucleotides matching TRBD2. CDR3 length: 19 amino acids. Germline-derived CDR1 and CDR2 are SGDLS and YYNGEE. The J segment lost 0 bases and the V segment lost 4 bases, leaving 10 bases of the junction unmatched. CDR3: CASSTPGLAGYSSYNEQFF. CDR3 nucleotide sequence: TGTGCCAGCAGCACACCGGGACTAGCGGGGTATAGCTCCTACAATGAGCAGTTCTTC. The complete variable domain, with remaining parts taken from reference TRBV9 and TRBJ2-1, reads DSGVTQTPKHLITATGQRVTLRCSPRSGDLSVYWYQQSLDQGLQFLIQYYNGEERAKGNILERFSAQQFPDLHSELNLSSLELGDSALYFCASSTPGLAGYSSYNEQFFGPGTRLTVL.

This clone came up once. This chain uses TRBV27 with TRBJ1-5; perhaps TRBD1 as D (6 bases). V was shortened by 5 bases and J by 4 bases, with 12 bases between the two germline ends. The CDR3 sequence is 14 residues long. Per germline, CDR1 MNHEY and CDR2 SMNVEV (reference sequence). Here the CDR3 DNA reads TGTGCCAGCAGTCGGCAGGGGATAAATCAGCCCCAGCATTTT. Translation: CASSRQGINQPQHF.

V and J are TRBV10-1 and TRBJ2-5; 13 bases align to TRBD2. Per the germline V gene, CDR1 is WNHNN and CDR2 is SYGVQD (reference sequence). The ends lost 9 bases at V and 5 bases at J; junction bases unmatched: 18. The CDR3 is 18 residues long. The CDR3 nucleotides are TGCGCCAGACACGGACTAGCGGGGGCCCAGGGACCTCTTGAGACCCAGTACTTC. It specifies CARHGLAGAQGPLETQYF.

The chain employs TRBV7-9 and TRBJ2-5; TRBD2 aligns across 7 bases. This CDR3 comprises 15 residues. With V trimmed by 0 bases and J by 1 base, 2 bases remained unmatched. Germline-derived CDR1 and CDR2 are SEHNR and FQNEAQ (reference sequence). The CDR3 bases are TGTGCCAGCAGCTTAGCCCCGGGGGGCCAAGAGACCCAGTACTTC. It specifies CASSLAPGGQETQYF. Variable domain in full (rest from reference TRBV7-9 and TRBJ2-5): DTGVSQNPRHKITKRGQNVTFRCDPISEHNRLYWYRQTLGQGPEFLTYFQNEAQLEKSRLLSDRFSAERPKGSFSTLEIQRTEQGDSAMYLCASSLAPGGQETQYFGPGTRLLVL.

The chain is built from TRBV12-5 and TRBJ2-3; D not certain. This CDR3 comprises 12 residues. The germline V gene has CDR1 LGHNT and CDR2 FRNRAP. Trimming removed 6 bases from V and 2 bases from J, with 6 bases in between. This CDR3 reads CASGQNTDTQYF. The CDR3 DNA reads TGTGCTAGTGGACAGAACACAGATACGCAGTATTTT.

Many counts were recorded for this clone. V usage is TRBV7-2 and J usage is TRBJ1-5, with a weak D call TRBD1 (5 bases). Germline loops: CDR1 SGHTA, CDR2 FQGNSA. The CDR3 extends over 15 amino acids. Trimming pared 5 bases from V and 3 bases from J, leaving 14 bases between. The CDR3 DNA reads TGTGCCAGCAGCGTTTGGGGGGGGACCAATCAGCCCCAGCATTTT. Translating it yields CASSVWGGTNQPQHF. The variable domain in full, completed from reference TRBV7-2 and TRBJ1-5, reads GAGVSQSPSNKVTEKGKDVELRCDPISGHTALYWYRQSLGQGLEFLIYFQGNSAPDKSGLPSDRFSAERTGGSVSTLTIQRTQQEDSAVYLCASSVWGGTNQPQHFGDGTRLSIL.

This clone was picked up one time. The rearrangement links TRBV2 to TRBJ2-1; TRBD1 aligns across 7 bases. CDR1 and CDR2 (germline): SNHLY, FYNNEI. The CDR3 is made up of 13 amino acids. Trimming at V came to 7 bases and at J to 3 bases, leaving 3 bases not matched to a gene. The CDR3 DNA reads TGTGCCAGCATAGCAGGGGGCTACAATGAGCAGTTCTTC. Translation gives CASIAGGYNEQFF.

The chain recombines TRBV5-1 with TRBJ2-5; tentative D call: TRBD1 (6 bases). The V and J ends lost 2 bases and 2 bases respectively, with 16 bases between them. The CDR3 contains 16 residues. Germline V lookup: CDR1 SGHRS, CDR2 YFSETQ. The CDR3: CASSFNRVGSQETQYF. As DNA, the CDR3 is TGCGCCAGCAGCTTTAACAGGGTGGGGTCACAAGAGACCCAGTACTTC.

This chain links TRBV24-1 with TRBJ2-5; 8 positions agree with TRBD2. The length of the CDR3 is 13 residues. CDR1 KGHDR and CDR2 SFDVKD come from the germline V gene. The V segment lost 5 bases and the J segment 2 bases; nucleotides outside the gene matches: 0. Here the CDR3 reads CATSAGGQETQYF. CDR3 coding DNA: TGTGCCACCAGTGCGGGGGGGCAAGAGACCCAGTACTTC.

CDR3 amino acids: CASTESGTEAFF. Here the CDR3 DNA reads TGCGCCAGCACCGAATCGGGCACTGAAGCTTTCTTT. V usage is TRBV5-1 and J usage is TRBJ1-1; the D is unclear. The V and J ends lost 6 bases and 4 bases respectively, with 10 bases between them. The CDR3 is 12 residues long. Per the germline V gene, CDR1 is SGHRS and CDR2 is YFSETQ.

The CDR3 reads CASSLSGGQGPLHF. Written as DNA, the CDR3 is TGTGCCAGCAGTTTATCGGGGGGGCAGGGACCCCTCCACTTT. This rearrangement joins TRBV28 to TRBJ1-6, with D possibly matching TRBD1 (6 bases). There are 14 residues in the CDR3. V lost 1 base and J 12 bases, leaving 13 bases between the germline ends. The germline V gene has CDR1 MDHEN and CDR2 SYDVKM. The whole variable domain, remainder taken from reference TRBV28 and TRBJ1-6, is DVKVTQSSRYLVKRTGEKVFLECVQDMDHENMFWYRQDPGLGLRLIYFSYDVKMKEKGDIPEGYSVSREKKERFSLILESASTNQTSMYLCASSLSGGQGPLHFGNGTRLTVT.

The V gene is TRBV19, the J gene TRBJ2-6; unclear D gene. The germline CDR1 and CDR2 sequences are LNHDA and SQIVND (reference sequence). The CDR3 contains 14 residues. V was cut by 7 bases and J by 2 bases, with 9 bases left in between. The CDR3 nucleotides read TGTGCCAGTACTTATAGCCCTGGGGCCAACGTCCTGACTTTC. The encoded protein is CASTYSPGANVLTF.

The V call is TRBV4-3, the J call TRBJ2-1; D possibly corresponds to TRBD1 (5 bases). The V and J ends lost 1 base and 6 bases respectively, with 7 bases between them. Germline V gene data show CDR1 as LGHNA and CDR2 as YSLEER. The CDR3 is made up of 13 amino acids. Here the CDR3 reads CASSQGTGNEQFF. CDR3 sequence (DNA): TGCGCCAGCAGCCAAGGCACAGGCAATGAGCAGTTCTTC.

The chain couples TRBV12-5 to TRBJ2-3; no firm D call. The CDR3 is 16 residues long. The V gene lost 1 base and the J gene lost 0 bases, with 11 bases spanning the gap. CDR1 is LGHNT, CDR2 FRNRAP, per germline. CDR3 in DNA: TGTGCTAGTGGTTTGGGGATGAGGAGTAGCACAGATACGCAGTATTTT. Amino acid sequence: CASGLGMRSSTDTQYF.

This chain joins TRBV5-1 and TRBJ2-3; 7 bases map to TRBD2. In germline, CDR1 is SGHRS, CDR2 YFSETQ. The junction had 8 bases not matched to a gene; V was cut back by 3 bases and J by 4 bases. The CDR3 extends over 15 amino acids. CDR3 in DNA: TGCGCCAGCAGCTCGGGACTAAAACCCCCAGATACGCAGTATTTT. This codes for CASSSGLKPPDTQYF.

The chain links TRBV18 to TRBJ2-1; the match to TRBD2 covers 7 bases. Trimming took 5 bases from V and 6 from J; bases not matched to a gene: 4. This CDR3 is built from 13 residues. The germline CDR1 and CDR2 sequences are KGHSH and LQKENI. The CDR3 here is CASSSGGGNEQFF. The CDR3 nucleotides are TGTGCCAGCTCATCGGGGGGAGGCAATGAGCAGTTCTTC.

V gene TRBV19 combines with J gene TRBJ2-6; D might be TRBD1 (6 bases). The CDR3 extends over 15 amino acids. Germline values: CDR1 LNHDA, CDR2 SQIVND (reference sequence). Trimming took off 1 base at V and 4 bases at J, with 8 bases between the two ends. The CDR3 DNA follows: TGTGCCAGTAGTATAGGGACAGCCGGGGCCAACGTCCTGACTTTC. It specifies CASSIGTAGANVLTF.

This sequence joins TRBV19 and TRBJ2-1; 10 nucleotides match TRBD2. V dropped 4 bases and J dropped 8; count of bases not matched to a gene: 8. This CDR3 contains 15 residues. The germline gives CDR1 LNHDA, CDR2 SQIVND (reference sequence). The CDR3 loop is CASSKDQRGGYEQFF. Here the CDR3 DNA reads TGTGCCAGTAGTAAGGACCAGCGGGGGGGTTATGAGCAGTTCTTC.

This chain uses TRBV15 with TRBJ2-7, with a possible D match to TRBD1 (5 bases). The germline CDR1 and CDR2 sequences are LNHNV and YYDKDF (reference sequence). V was clipped by 0 bases and J by 3 bases, with 12 bases between them. This CDR3 has 15 residues. The CDR3 region is CATSRDRVGVYEQYF. As DNA, the CDR3 is TGTGCCACCAGCAGAGATAGGGTAGGGGTCTACGAGCAGTACTTC.

The CDR3 DNA follows: TGTGCCAGCAGATTATCTTCGAGGAACACTGAAGCTTTCTTT. Amino acids: CASRLSSRNTEAFF. The V call is TRBV2, the J call TRBJ1-1; no clear D gene. CDR3 size: 14 residues. Trimming took off 6 bases at V and 1 base at J, with 12 bases between the two ends. The V gene's germline CDR1 is SNHLY and CDR2 FYNNEI.

The genes are TRBV11-2 and TRBJ2-7; weak D call: TRBD2 (5 bases). Germline CDR1 and CDR2: SGHAT and FQNNGV. V was pared by 0 bases and J by 7 bases, with 16 bases between. The CDR3 is 15 residues long. For the CDR3, the DNA is TGTGCCAGCAGCTTAGAAGGAGGCTCCAGAGGAGAGCAGTACTTC. This codes for CASSLEGGSRGEQYF.

The chain carries TRBV6-5 and TRBJ2-7, with 10 bases that match TRBD1. The ends lost 2 bases at V and 6 bases at J; junction bases unmatched: 10. Germline V gene sequence: CDR1 MNHEY, CDR2 SVGAGI. CDR3 length equals 16 residues. CDR3 sequence reads: CASSYGAPGQGSEQYF. The CDR3 DNA reads TGTGCCAGCAGTTACGGGGCCCCGGGACAGGGGAGCGAGCAGTACTTC.

The chain has TRBV4-3 and TRBJ2-2; the D gene is possibly TRBD1 (6 bases). Germline V lookup: CDR1 LGHNA, CDR2 YSLEER. This CDR3 spans 16 amino acids. V lost 1 base and J 4 bases, leaving 13 bases between the germline ends. The CDR3 nucleotides are TGCGCCAGCAGCCAAGGAGGGGGTTCCAGCACCGGGGAGCTGTTTTTT. Protein product: CASSQGGGSSTGELFF.

This clone was detected only a few times. CDR3 nucleotide sequence: TGTGCTAGTGCTTCTTCGGGGTTTACTGAAGCTTTCTTT. Translated: CASASSGFTEAFF. The chain recombines TRBV12-5 with TRBJ1-1; D ambiguous. V gave up 7 bases and J gave up 5 bases, with 14 bases separating them. The CDR3 spans 13 residues. Germline V CDR1 and CDR2: LGHNT, FRNRAP.

The gene calls are TRBV7-3 and TRBJ2-2; D not certain. CDR1 and CDR2 (germline): SGHTA, FQGTGA. The ends were cut back, 5 bases at V and 7 bases at J, with 11 bases in the middle. CDR3 length: 13 residues. CDR3 residues: CASSALGDGELFF. DNA of the CDR3: TGTGCCAGCAGCGCCCTAGGCGACGGGGAGCTGTTTTTT.

The chain recombines TRBV27 with TRBJ1-2, with D unclear. This CDR3 has 15 amino acids. Trimming removed 0 bases at V and 4 bases at J, with 12 bases between. Germline V gene data show CDR1 as MNHEY and CDR2 as SMNVEV (reference sequence). This CDR3 is CASSLSHRQLYGYTF. CDR3 bases: TGTGCCAGCAGTTTATCGCACAGACAACTCTATGGCTACACCTTC.

The CDR3 DNA sequence: TGTGCCAGTAGTGGGCAGATCTCTGGAAACACCATATATTTT. This codes for CASSGQISGNTIYF. The chain has TRBV19 and TRBJ1-3; D unresolved. The V gene's germline CDR1 is LNHDA and CDR2 SQIVND (reference sequence). Trimming cost V 5 bases and J 0 bases, with 8 bases left between them. This CDR3 spans 14 amino acids.

This clone was observed once. The gene calls are TRBV7-9 and TRBJ2-3; D gene unclear. V was pared by 5 bases and J by 0 bases, with 18 bases between. CDR3 length: 17 amino acids. Germline values: CDR1 SEHNR, CDR2 FQNEAQ (reference sequence). The CDR3, as DNA: TGTGCCAGCAGCACTACGGGTGTCACTTCTAGCACAGATACGCAGTATTTT. As protein: CASSTTGVTSSTDTQYF. Looking up the rest from reference TRBV7-9 and TRBJ2-3 gives the full variable domain: DTGVSQNPRHKITKRGQNVTFRCDPISEHNRLYWYRQTLGQGPEFLTYFQNEAQLEKSRLLSDRFSAERPKGSFSTLEIQRTEQGDSAMYLCASSTTGVTSSTDTQYFGPGTRLTVL.

This rearrangement joins TRBV3-1 (or the pseudogene TRBV3-2) to TRBJ2-3, with a tentative D call TRBD2 (7 bases). The CDR3 length is 16 residues. Trimming took off 4 bases at V and 0 bases at J, with 14 bases between the two ends. The V gene's germline CDR1 is LGHDT and CDR2 YNNKEL (reference sequence). The CDR3 DNA is TGTGCCAGCAGCCGAGGGGGGGGGACAAGCACAGATACGCAGTATTTT. Amino acids: CASSRGGGTSTDTQYF.

The table lists this clone with a count of one. This chain connects TRBV29-1 to TRBJ2-7; TRBD1 matches 8 bases. This CDR3 comprises 13 residues. Germline loops: CDR1 SQVTM, CDR2 ANQGSEA. Losses at the gene ends were 1 base for V and 5 bases for J; bases not matched to a gene: 4. The CDR3 region is CSVEGTGIDEQYF. The CDR3 coding sequence is TGCAGCGTTGAAGGGACAGGGATCGACGAGCAGTACTTC.